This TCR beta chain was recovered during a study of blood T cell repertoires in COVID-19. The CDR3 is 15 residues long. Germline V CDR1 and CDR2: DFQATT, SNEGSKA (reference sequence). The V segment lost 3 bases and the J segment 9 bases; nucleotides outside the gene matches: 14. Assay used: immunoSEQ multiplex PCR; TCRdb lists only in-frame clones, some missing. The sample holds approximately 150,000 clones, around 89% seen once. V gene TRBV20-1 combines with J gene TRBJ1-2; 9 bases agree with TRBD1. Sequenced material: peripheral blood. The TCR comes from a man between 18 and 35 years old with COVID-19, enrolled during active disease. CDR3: CSASGGGQGDHRYTF. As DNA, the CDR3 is TGCAGTGCTAGTGGTGGGGGACAGGGCGACCACCGCTACACCTTC.